This TCR beta chain is from a study of monozygotic twins with inflammatory bowel disease. About this clonotype: Its specificity is not known.

Points from the study as a whole: For repertoire similarity, concordant twins did not differ from discordant twins, possibly because power was limited. T cell subtypes were not distinguishable in this analysis. Support was absent for any single strong signal or clonotype linked to IBD.

Eight distinct reactions (per sample) were used to make the cDNA. Reanalyzing the 5' RACE reads, TCRdb keeps one entry per CDR3 protein, without DNA. The listing contains about 140,000 distinct CDR3 sequences. The sequence was collected from a human donor with ulcerative colitis or Crohn's disease, or a healthy co-twin of an affected twin (not recorded which). What was sequenced was blood.

The CDR3 reads CASTWEGLHEQFF. The chain joins TRBV28 to TRBJ2-1; TCRdb indicates TRBD2, and absent DNA this call remains unverified. The CDR3 length is 13 residues. Germline values: CDR1 MDHEN, CDR2 SYDVKM.